The clone carrying this TCR beta chain was recorded at least ten times. Its antigen is undetermined. During its preparation, the TCRbeta library received unique molecular identifiers. TCRdb reanalysed the PCR reads using MiXCR and keeps one entry per CDR3 protein. The sample carries 700,000 to 950,000 distinct CDR3 sequences, 16% recorded once. The sample originates from a study of T-cell reconstitution after alpha-beta-depleted transplantation in children. Study observations and caveats: A year had passed since transplant, and T-cell counts and diversity by then came mostly from newly produced T cells.

CDR1 is MDHEN, CDR2 SYDVKM, per germline. CDR3 length equals 16 residues. Unmatched junction bases numbered 12, after V lost 5 bases and J lost 5 bases. Sequenced here: PBMCs, mostly from graft donor cells, sampled 360 days after TCRalphabeta/CD19-depleted stem cell transplant. The V call is TRBV28, the J call TRBJ2-5; TRBD2 aligns across 9 bases. This clonotype originated in a male patient aged 10 to 17 who had a stem cell transplant for acute lymphoblastic leukemia, so the T cells may come from the graft donor. CDR3 bases: TGTGCCAGCAGTCTTTCTGCGGGAGGGGAAAGGGAGACCCAGTACTTC. It yields the protein CASSLSAGGERETQYF.